The rows below give T cell receptor beta chains drawn from one sample of a study of cytomegalovirus exposure and HLA in healthy donors. Some clones are missing from TCRdb's copy, which holds only in-frame ones; the method was immunoSEQ multiplex PCR. This table holds over 100,000 clones, roughly 79% found once. What was sequenced was PBMCs. These receptors originate from a woman aged 40 to 49 in good health and CMV-seronegative. The CDR3 runs from the conserved cysteine through the conserved F or W.

v_call cdr3_aa
TRBV28 CASSGGRDGANVLTF
TRBV4-3 CASSQDLPGTGKSGYTF
TRBV6-1 CASSHQRGTNYGYTF
TRBV30 CAWSARLAGTQYF
TRBV29-1 CSVEGAGFTGELFF
TRBV4-3 CASSQERGSNQPQHF
TRBV9 CASNRGGQGNTGELFF
TRBV7-6 CASSGDRGRTDTQYF
TRBV9 CASSVVGQGRTDTQYF
TRBV13 CASSLHGATDTQYF
TRBV6-5 CASRLGGNYGYTF
TRBV10-1 CASSEAGGDTEAFF
TRBV6-1 CASRGDGYTF
TRBV6-4 CASSDGAGYGYTF
TRBV6-5 CASSYRDSRKAFF
TRBV29-1 CSVQTGVEQYF
TRBV7-9 CASSARGGQYF
TRBV4-1 CASSHRTAYEQYF
TRBV28 CASSTTGEADYGYTF
TRBV4-3 CASSQGTSGGSDTQYF
TRBV27 CASKFRFSDPYEQYF
TRBV28 CASSSPQGLNQPQHF
TRBV28 CASSPSDKCWAFF
TRBV4-3 CASSQDSGGNYGYTF
TRBV5-4 CASSPNVGDCEQYF
TRBV7-6 CASSLDTGSNQPQHF
TRBV29-1 CSVVVKAGGAGGYTF
TRBV18 CASSPSINQPQHF
TRBV7-9 CASSGDRDGYTF
TRBV29-1 CSVRRTVNTEAFF
TRBV28 CASSLKSRGKQPQHF
TRBV6-5 CASSYSTGRTPEAFF
TRBV6-7 CARVEDCWAYEQYF
TRBV4-3 CASSREKQGTYGYTF
TRBV29-1 CSVGDSLWLNEQFF
TRBV4-2 CASSPRQGEVQPQHF
TRBV10-2 CASSVTGEVDQPQHF
TRBV5-1 CASSKTPGSQNTEAFF
TRBV6-6 CASGRLAGDQETQYF
TRBV7-7 CASSLSTGGTGELFF
TRBV5-1 CASSFEFPQNTEAFF
TRBV10-3 CAISEMTGQFF
TRBV18 CASSPVGTGDSGANVLTF
TRBV6-1 CASSVRTGGSYEQYF
TRBV27 CASSLSGAGAPYEQYF
TRBV18 CASSDRLAGGSNTGELFF